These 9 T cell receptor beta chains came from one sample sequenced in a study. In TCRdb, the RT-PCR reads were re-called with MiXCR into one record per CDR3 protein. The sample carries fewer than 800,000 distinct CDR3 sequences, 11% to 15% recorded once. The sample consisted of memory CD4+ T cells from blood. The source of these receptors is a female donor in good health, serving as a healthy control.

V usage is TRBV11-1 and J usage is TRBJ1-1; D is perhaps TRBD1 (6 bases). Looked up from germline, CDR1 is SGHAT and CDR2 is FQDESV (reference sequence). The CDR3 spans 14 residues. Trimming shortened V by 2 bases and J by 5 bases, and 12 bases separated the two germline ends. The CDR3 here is CASSLRGQYTEAFF. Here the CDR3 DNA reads TGTGCCAGCAGCTTAAGGGGACAATATACTGAAGCTTTCTTT.

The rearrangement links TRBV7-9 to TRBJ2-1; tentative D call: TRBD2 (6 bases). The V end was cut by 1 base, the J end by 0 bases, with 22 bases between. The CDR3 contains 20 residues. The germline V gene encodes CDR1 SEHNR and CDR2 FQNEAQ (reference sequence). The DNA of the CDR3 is TGTGCCAGCAGCTTAGGCGGCATAGTGGGAGGCCCTACCTCCTACAATGAGCAGTTCTTC. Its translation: CASSLGGIVGGPTSYNEQFF.

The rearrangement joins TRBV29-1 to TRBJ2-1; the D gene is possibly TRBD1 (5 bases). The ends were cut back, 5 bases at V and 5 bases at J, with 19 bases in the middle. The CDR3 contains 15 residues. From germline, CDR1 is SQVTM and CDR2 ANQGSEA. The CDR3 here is CSVLDAARRDNEQFF. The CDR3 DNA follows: TGCAGCGTTCTTGATGCCGCGCGCAGGGACAATGAGCAGTTCTTC.

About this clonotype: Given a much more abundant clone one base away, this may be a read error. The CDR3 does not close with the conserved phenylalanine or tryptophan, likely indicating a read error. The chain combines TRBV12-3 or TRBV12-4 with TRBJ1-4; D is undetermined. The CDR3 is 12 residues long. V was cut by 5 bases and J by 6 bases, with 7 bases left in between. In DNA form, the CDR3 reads TGTGCCAGCAGTCAACTAGATGAAAAACTGTTTTCT. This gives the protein CASSQLDEKLFS.

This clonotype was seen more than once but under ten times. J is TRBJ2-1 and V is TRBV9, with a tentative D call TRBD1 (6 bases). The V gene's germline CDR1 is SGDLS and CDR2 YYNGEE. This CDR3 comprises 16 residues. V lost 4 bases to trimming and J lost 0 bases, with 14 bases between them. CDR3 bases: TGTGCCAGCAGCAACCGGGACACCCTCTCCTACAATGAGCAGTTCTTC. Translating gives CASSNRDTLSYNEQFF.

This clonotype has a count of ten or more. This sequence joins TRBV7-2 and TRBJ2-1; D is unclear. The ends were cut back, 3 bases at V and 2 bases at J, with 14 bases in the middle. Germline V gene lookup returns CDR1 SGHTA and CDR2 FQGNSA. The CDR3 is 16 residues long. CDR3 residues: CASSFVLGFTYNEQFF. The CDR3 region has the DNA TGTGCCAGCAGCTTTGTGTTAGGTTTCACCTACAATGAGCAGTTCTTC.

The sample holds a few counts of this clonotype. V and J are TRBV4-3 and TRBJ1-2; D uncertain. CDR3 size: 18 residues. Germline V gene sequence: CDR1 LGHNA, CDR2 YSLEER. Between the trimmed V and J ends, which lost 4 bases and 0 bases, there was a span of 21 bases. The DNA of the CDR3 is TGCGCCAGCAGCCCCAAGATAATAGTGGACGGATCTAACTATGGCTACACCTTC. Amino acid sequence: CASSPKIIVDGSNYGYTF.

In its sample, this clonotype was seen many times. CDR3 region: CASSPRASNPSPLHF. The CDR3 coding sequence is TGTGCCAGCAGTCCCAGGGCTTCAAACCCTTCACCCCTCCACTTT. This chain connects TRBV6-5 to TRBJ1-6; D possibly corresponds to TRBD1 (5 bases). This CDR3 is built from 15 residues. Trimming pared 5 bases from V and 9 bases from J, leaving 17 bases between. The germline gives CDR1 MNHEY, CDR2 SVGAGI.

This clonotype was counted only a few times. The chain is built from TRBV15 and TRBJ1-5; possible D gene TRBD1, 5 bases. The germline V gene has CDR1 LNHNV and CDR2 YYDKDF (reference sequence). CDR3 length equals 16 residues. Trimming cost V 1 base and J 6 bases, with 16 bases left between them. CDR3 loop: CATSRATMLGAQPQHF. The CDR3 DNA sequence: TGTGCCACCAGCAGAGCAACGATGCTCGGGGCTCAGCCCCAGCATTTT.